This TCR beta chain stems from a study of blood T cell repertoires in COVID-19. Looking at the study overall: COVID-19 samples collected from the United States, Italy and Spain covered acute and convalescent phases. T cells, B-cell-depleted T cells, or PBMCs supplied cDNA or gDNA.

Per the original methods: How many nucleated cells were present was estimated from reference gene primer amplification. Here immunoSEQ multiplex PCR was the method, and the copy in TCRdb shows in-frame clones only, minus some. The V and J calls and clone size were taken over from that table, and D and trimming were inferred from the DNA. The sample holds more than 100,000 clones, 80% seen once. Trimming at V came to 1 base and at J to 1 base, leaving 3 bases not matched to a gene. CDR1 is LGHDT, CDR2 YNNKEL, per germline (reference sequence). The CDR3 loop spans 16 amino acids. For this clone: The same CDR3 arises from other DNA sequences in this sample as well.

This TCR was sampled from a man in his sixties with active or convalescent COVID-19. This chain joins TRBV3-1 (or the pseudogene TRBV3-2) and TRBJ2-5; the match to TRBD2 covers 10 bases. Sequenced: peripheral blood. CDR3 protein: CASSQGLAGAQETQYF. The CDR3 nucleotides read TGTGCCAGCAGCCAAGGGCTAGCGGGGGCCCAAGAGACCCAGTACTTC.